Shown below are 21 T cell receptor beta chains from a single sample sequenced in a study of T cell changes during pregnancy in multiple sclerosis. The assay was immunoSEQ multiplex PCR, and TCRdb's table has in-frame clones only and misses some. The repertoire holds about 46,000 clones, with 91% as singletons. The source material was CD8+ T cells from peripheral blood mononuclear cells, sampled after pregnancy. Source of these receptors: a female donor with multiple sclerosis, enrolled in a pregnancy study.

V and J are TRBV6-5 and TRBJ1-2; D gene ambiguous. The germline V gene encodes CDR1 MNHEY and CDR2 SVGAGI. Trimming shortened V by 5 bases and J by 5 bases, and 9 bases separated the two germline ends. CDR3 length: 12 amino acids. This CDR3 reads CASSGGLYGYTF. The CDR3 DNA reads TGTGCCAGCAGTGGAGGTCTTTATGGCTACACCTTC.

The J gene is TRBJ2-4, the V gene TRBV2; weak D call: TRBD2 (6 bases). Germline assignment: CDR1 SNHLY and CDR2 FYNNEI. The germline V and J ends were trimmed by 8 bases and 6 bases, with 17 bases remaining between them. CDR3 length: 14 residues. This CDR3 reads CASLSWEDRNIQYF. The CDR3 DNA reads TGTGCCAGCCTCTCTTGGGAGGACCGAAACATTCAGTACTTC.

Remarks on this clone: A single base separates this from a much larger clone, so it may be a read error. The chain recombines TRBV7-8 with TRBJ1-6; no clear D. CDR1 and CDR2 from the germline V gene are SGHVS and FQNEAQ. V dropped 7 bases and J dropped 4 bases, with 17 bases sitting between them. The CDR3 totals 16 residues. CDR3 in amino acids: CASNPATDGYNSPLHF. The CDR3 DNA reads TGTGCCAGCAATCCAGCTACAGATGGATATAATTCACCCCTCCACTTT. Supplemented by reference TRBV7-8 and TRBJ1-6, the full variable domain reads GAGVSQSPRYKVAKRGQDVALRCDPISGHVSLFWYQQALGQGPEFLTYFQNEAQLDKSGLPSDRFFAERPEGSVSTLKIQRTQQEDSAVYLCASNPATDGYNSPLHFGNGTRLTVT.

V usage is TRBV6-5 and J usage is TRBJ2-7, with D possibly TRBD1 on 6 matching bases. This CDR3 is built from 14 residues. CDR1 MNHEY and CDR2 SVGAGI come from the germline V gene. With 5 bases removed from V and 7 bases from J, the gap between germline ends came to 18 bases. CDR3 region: CASSPADSLREQYF. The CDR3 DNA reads TGTGCCAGCAGTCCGGCGGACAGTCTGAGGGAGCAGTACTTC.

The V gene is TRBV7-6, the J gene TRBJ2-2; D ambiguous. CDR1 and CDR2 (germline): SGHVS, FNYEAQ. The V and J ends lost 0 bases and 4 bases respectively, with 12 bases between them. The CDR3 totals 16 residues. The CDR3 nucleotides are TGTGCCAGCAGCTTAGCGGTCTTAGAAGCCACCGGGGAGCTGTTTTTT. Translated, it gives CASSLAVLEATGELFF.

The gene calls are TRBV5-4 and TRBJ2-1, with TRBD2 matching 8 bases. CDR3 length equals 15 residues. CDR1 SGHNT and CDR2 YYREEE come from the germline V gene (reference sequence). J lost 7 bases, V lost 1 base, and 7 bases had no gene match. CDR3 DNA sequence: TGTGCCAGCAGCTTGCCGGGGGGGCCCCGAAATGAGCAGTTCTTC. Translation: CASSLPGGPRNEQFF.

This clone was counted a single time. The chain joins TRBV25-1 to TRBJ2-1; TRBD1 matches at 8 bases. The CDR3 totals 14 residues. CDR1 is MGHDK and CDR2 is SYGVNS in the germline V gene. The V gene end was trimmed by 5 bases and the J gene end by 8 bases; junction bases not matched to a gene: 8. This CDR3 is CASSPGQVNHEQFF. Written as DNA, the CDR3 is TGTGCCAGCAGTCCGGGACAGGTGAACCATGAGCAGTTCTTC.

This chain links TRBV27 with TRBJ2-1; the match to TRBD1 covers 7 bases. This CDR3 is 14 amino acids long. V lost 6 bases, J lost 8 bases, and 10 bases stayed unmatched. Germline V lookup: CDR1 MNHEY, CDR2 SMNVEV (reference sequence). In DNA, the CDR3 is TGTGCCAGCAGACCTGAGACAGGGATCGATGAGCAGTTCTTC. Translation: CASRPETGIDEQFF.

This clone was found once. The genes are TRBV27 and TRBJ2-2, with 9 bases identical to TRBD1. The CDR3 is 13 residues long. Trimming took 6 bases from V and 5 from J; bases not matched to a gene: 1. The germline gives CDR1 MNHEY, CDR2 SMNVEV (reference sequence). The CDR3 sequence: CASRTGGTGELFF. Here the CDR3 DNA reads TGTGCCAGCAGGACAGGGGGGACCGGGGAGCTGTTTTTT.

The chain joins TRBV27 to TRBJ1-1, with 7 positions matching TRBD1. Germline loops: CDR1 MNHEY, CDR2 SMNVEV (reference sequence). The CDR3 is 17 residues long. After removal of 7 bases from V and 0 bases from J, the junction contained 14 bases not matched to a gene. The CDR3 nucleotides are TGTGCCAGCACCCAACAGGGGTATAGGGTTGTGAACACTGAAGCTTTCTTT. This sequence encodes CASTQQGYRVVNTEAFF.

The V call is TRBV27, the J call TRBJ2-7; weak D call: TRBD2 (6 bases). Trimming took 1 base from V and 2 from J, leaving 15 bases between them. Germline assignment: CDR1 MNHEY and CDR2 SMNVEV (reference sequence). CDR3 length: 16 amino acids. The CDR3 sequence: CASSLLGGIITYEQYF. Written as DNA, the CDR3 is TGTGCCAGCAGTTTATTGGGGGGTATTATCACCTACGAGCAGTACTTC.

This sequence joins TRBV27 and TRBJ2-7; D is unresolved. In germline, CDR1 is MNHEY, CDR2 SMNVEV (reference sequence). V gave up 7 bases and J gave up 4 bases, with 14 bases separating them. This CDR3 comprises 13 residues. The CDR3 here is CASMARPTYEQYF. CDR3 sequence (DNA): TGTGCCAGCATGGCCAGGCCGACGTACGAGCAGTACTTC.

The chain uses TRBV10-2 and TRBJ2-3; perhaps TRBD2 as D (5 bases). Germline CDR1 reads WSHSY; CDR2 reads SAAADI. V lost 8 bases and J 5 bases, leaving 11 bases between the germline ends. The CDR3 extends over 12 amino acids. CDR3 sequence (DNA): TGCGCCAGCCCGAGGGCAGAAGATACGCAGTATTTT. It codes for CASPRAEDTQYF.

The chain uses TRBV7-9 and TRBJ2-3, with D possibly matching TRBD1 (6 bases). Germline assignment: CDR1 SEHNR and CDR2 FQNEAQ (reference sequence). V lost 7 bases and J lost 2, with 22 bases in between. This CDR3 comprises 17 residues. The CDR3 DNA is TGTGCCAGCAACTTCGAGCCAGCTGGACAGAACACAGATACGCAGTATTTT. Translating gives CASNFEPAGQNTDTQYF.

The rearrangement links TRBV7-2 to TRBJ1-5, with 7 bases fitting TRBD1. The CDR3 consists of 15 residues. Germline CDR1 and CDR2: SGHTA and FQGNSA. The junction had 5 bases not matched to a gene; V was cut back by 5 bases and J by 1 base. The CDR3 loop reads CASSRTGGSNQPQHF. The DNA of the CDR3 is TGTGCCAGCAGCCGGACAGGTGGGAGCAATCAGCCCCAGCATTTT.

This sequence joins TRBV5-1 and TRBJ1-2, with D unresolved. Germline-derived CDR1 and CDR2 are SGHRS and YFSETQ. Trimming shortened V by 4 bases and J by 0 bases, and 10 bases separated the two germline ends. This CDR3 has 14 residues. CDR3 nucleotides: TGCGCCAGCAGCGCCCCGTCAGCTAACTATGGCTACACCTTC. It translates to CASSAPSANYGYTF. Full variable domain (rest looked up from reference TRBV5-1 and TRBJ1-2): KAGVTQTPRYLIKTRGQQVTLSCSPISGHRSVSWYQQTPGQGLQFLFEYFSETQRNKGNFPGRFSGRQFSNSRSEMNVSTLELGDSALYLCASSAPSANYGYTFGSGTRLTVV.

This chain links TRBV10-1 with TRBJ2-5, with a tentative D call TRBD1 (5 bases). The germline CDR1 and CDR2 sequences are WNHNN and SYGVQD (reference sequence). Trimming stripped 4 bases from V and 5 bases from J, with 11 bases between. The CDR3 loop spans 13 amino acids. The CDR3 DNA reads TGCGCCAGCAGTGGGAAGGGGTGGGAGACCCAGTACTTC. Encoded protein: CASSGKGWETQYF.

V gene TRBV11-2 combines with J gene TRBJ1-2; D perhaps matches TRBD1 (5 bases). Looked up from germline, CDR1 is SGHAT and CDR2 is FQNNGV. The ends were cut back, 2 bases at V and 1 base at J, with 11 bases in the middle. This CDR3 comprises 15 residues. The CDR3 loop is CASSLLPGNNYGYTF. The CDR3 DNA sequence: TGTGCCAGCAGCTTATTGCCAGGGAATAACTATGGCTACACCTTC.

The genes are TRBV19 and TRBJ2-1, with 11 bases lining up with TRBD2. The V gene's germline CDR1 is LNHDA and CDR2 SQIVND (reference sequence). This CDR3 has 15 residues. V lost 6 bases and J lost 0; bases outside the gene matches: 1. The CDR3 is CASSLAGGSYNEQFF. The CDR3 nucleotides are TGTGCCAGTAGCCTAGCGGGGGGCTCCTACAATGAGCAGTTCTTC.

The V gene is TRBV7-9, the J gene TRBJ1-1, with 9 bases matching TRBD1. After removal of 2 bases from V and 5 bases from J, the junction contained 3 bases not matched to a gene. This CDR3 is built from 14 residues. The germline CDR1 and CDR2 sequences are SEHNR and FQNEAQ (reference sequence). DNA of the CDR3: TGTGCCAGCAGCTTAAACAGGGGGCTTACTGAAGCTTTCTTT. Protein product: CASSLNRGLTEAFF. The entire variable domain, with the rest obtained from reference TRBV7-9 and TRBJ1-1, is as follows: DTGVSQNPRHKITKRGQNVTFRCDPISEHNRLYWYRQTLGQGPEFLTYFQNEAQLEKSRLLSDRFSAERPKGSFSTLEIQRTEQGDSAMYLCASSLNRGLTEAFFGQGTRLTVV.

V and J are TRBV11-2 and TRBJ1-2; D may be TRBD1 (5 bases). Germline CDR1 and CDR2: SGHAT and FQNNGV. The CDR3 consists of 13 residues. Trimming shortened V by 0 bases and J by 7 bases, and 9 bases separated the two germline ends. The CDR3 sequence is CASSLDGRGGYTF. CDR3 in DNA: TGTGCCAGCAGCTTAGATGGGAGGGGTGGCTACACCTTC.